This T cell receptor beta chain emerged from a study of CD4 T cells in relation to SARS-CoV-2 and coronaviruses. The V end lost 3 bases, the J end lost 4 bases, and 24 bases lay between the germline ends. There are 19 residues in the CDR3. The germline V gene encodes CDR1 SGHTA and CDR2 FQGNSA. This clone was observed a few times. Its antigen is as yet unknown. Produced via immunoSEQ multiplex PCR; TCRdb's table is partial and in-frame only. This table holds some 28,000 clones, 74% found once. Before the COVID-19 pandemic, during about 2011-2018, CD4+ T cells were taken from unexposed donors. After roughly 9 days of culture, CD4+ T cells were isolated.

This chain uses TRBV7-2 with TRBJ2-2, with D possibly matching TRBD2 (6 bases). The sample comprised CD4+ T cells from PBMCs, cultured in vitro. The clonotype comes from a human donor in good health. The CDR3 sequence: CASSFYPIWLARVTGELFF. CDR3 DNA: TGTGCCAGCAGCTTTTACCCGATTTGGCTAGCGAGGGTCACCGGGGAGCTGTTTTTT.